This T cell receptor beta chain was recovered during a study of T cell repertoires in cytomegalovirus infection. Looking at the study overall: Indications came from public TCR beta signatures; they pointed to CMV infection and to a matching HLA type.

Study results and limitations: Totalled public TCR beta family frequency picked out people who carried CMV plus the relevant HLA.

A single record per CDR3 protein comes from TCRdb applying MiXCR to the reads. The sample shows around 750,000 distinct CDR3 sequences, about 31% of them seen only once. Worth noting for this clonotype: Its antigen is unknown.

This CDR3 comprises 16 residues. Germline assignment: CDR1 MNHEY and CDR2 SMNVEV (reference sequence). The V end lost 4 bases, the J end lost 0 bases, and 15 bases lay between the germline ends. This TCR came from a human donor in good health (CMV status not recorded). Some clones in this sample may be carry-over from other donors' samples. Sequencing was performed on cultured CD8+ T cells from PBMCs, taken from culture after CMV antigen stimulation. This rearrangement joins TRBV27 to TRBJ1-1; weak D call: TRBD1 (5 bases). DNA of the CDR3: TGTGCCAGCAGTTCATACTCAGGGATTATGAACACTGAAGCTTTCTTT. This translates into CASSSYSGIMNTEAFF.